The rows below give T cell receptor beta chains drawn from one sample of a study of blood T cell repertoires in COVID-19. Method: immunoSEQ multiplex PCR; TCRdb's copy keeps in-frame clones and lacks some. This sample yields some 350,000 clones, of which approximately 90% are seen a single time; under 3.5% belongs to the top ten. Sequences were obtained from peripheral blood. These receptors came from a young woman who had recovered from COVID-19. Both conserved end residues are part of each CDR3. The D gene is left open where the match is weak. For some rows the clone size is stated as once, few or many, or as a class when expanded; others skip it.

NA	15	TRBV6-1	NA	TRBJ1-5	CASSEFEGGNQPQHF	TGTGCCAGCAGTGAATTCGAGGGCGGCAATCAGCCCCAGCATTTT
NA	14	TRBV27	TRBD1	TRBJ1-5	CASSPGQGSWPQHF	TGTGCCAGCAGTCCAGGACAGGGTTCTTGGCCCCAGCATTTT
NA	16	TRBV25-1	TRBD1	TRBJ2-2	CASSEWDRGVAGELFF	TGTGCCAGCAGTGAATGGGACAGAGGAGTTGCCGGGGAGCTGTTTTTT
NA	16	TRBV11-2	TRBD2	TRBJ2-1	CASTLIAGRNRNEQFF	TGTGCCAGCACCCTTATAGCGGGACGTAATCGGAATGAGCAGTTCTTC
NA	14	TRBV4-1	NA	TRBJ1-5	CASSRTPGKEPQHF	TGCGCCAGCAGCCGTACTCCCGGGAAGGAACCCCAGCATTTT
NA	15	TRBV5-6	NA	TRBJ2-3	CASSLEYRGTDTQYF	TGTGCCAGCAGCTTGGAGTACAGGGGCACAGATACGCAGTATTTT
once	14	TRBV29-1	TRBD2	TRBJ2-1	CSGLGLAGANEQFF	TGCAGCGGCCTGGGCCTAGCGGGAGCCAATGAGCAGTTCTTC
NA	17	TRBV24-1	TRBD2	TRBJ2-2	CATSDSTSAGHTGELFF	TGTGCCACCAGTGATTCGACCTCAGCGGGACACACCGGGGAGCTGTTTTTT
NA	17	TRBV15	NA	TRBJ1-1	CAPRPASSGSHNTEAFF	TGTGCCCCCCGCCCAGCCTCGTCGGGTAGCCATAACACTGAAGCTTTCTTT
NA	14	TRBV27	TRBD1	TRBJ1-6	CASRAWDSRSPLHF	TGTGCCAGCAGGGCGTGGGACAGTCGATCACCCCTCCACTTT
NA	13	TRBV2	NA	TRBJ1-5	CASRTGINQPQHF	TGTGCCAGCAGGACAGGTATCAATCAGCCCCAGCATTTT
NA	18	TRBV7-2	NA	TRBJ2-2	CASSVQSWGVGNTGELFF	TGTGCCAGCAGCGTTCAATCCTGGGGGGTAGGGAACACCGGGGAGCTGTTTTTT
once	16	TRBV7-9	NA	TRBJ2-5	CASSPGLLAVQETQYF	TGTGCCAGCAGCCCCGGCCTTTTAGCGGTCCAAGAGACCCAGTACTTC
NA	17	TRBV4-1	TRBD2	TRBJ2-1	CASSREEGRDSYNEQFF	TGCGCCAGCAGCCGGGAAGAAGGGAGGGACTCCTACAATGAGCAGTTCTTC
NA	13	TRBV10-3	NA	TRBJ2-1	CAIRGTLGNEQFF	TGTGCCATCAGGGGGACATTGGGCAATGAGCAGTTCTTC